Each of the 29 T cell receptor beta chains below was sequenced from the same sample in a study of Tregs in tolerant kidney transplant recipients. Sequenced by immunoSEQ multiplex PCR; TCRdb stores in-frame clones only, minus some. This sample yields about 240,000 clones, of which about 80% are seen a single time; about 0.68% belongs to the top ten. The source material was CD4+ T cells from blood. The receptors originated from a human donor in good health.

The V call is TRBV18, the J call TRBJ1-6; 7 positions agree with TRBD1. The germline V gene encodes CDR1 KGHSH and CDR2 LQKENI. The CDR3 has 19 residues. V shed 4 bases, J shed 10 bases, and the junction held 22 bases outside the gene matches. The CDR3 spells CASSLFDHRGGPLGSPLHF. In nucleotides, the CDR3 is TGTGCCAGCTCACTTTTCGACCACAGGGGAGGCCCCTTAGGATCACCCCTCCACTTT.

The chain uses TRBV21-1 and TRBJ2-1; the table's D call, TRBD2, has no DNA check behind it. TRBV21-1 is a known pseudogene. The CDR3 is made up of 16 amino acids. CDR3 nucleotide sequence: TGTGCCAGCAGCAAAGCTCTCGGGGGGGCCATCGATGAGCAGTTCTTC. Residues: CASSKALGGAIDEQFF.

V gene TRBV12-5 combines with J gene TRBJ1-1; the D gene is possibly TRBD1 (5 bases). V was clipped by 0 bases and J by 4 bases, with 12 bases between them. CDR3 size: 15 residues. Germline CDR1 reads LGHNT; CDR2 reads FRNRAP. The CDR3 sequence is CASGLVAGHFTEAFF. In DNA form, the CDR3 reads TGTGCTAGTGGTTTGGTCGCAGGACATTTCACTGAAGCTTTCTTT.

The chain employs TRBV12-2 and TRBJ2-5; the D call of TRBD2 is as the table states it, not checked on the DNA. TRBV12-2 is an annotated pseudogene. The CDR3 spans 14 residues. The DNA for the CDR3 is TGTGCAAGTCGCCTTGGGACTTTACAAGAGACCCAGTACTTC. This gives the protein CASRLGTLQETQYF.

Note on this clone: Other DNA sequences within the sample encode an identical CDR3. The V gene is TRBV2, the J gene TRBJ1-5; D is possibly TRBD1 (5 bases). This CDR3 region has 13 residues. Germline-derived CDR1 and CDR2 are SNHLY and FYNNEI. V dropped 7 bases and J dropped 7 bases, with 14 bases sitting between them. CDR3 in DNA: TGTGCCAGCAACCCTCAATCAGGGCAGCCCCAGCATTTT. The encoded protein is CASNPQSGQPQHF.

The chain couples TRBV4-1 to TRBJ2-1; tentatively, D is TRBD1 (6 bases). The V gene's germline CDR1 is MGHRA and CDR2 YSYEKL. The CDR3 runs to 17 residues. Trimming shortened V by 0 bases and J by 9 bases, and 21 bases separated the two germline ends. Here the CDR3 reads CASSQDRGWGARGEQFF. The CDR3 coding sequence is TGCGCCAGCAGCCAAGATAGGGGGTGGGGAGCTCGGGGTGAGCAGTTCTTC.

This rearrangement joins TRBV19 to TRBJ1-1; 8 bases fit TRBD1. V was clipped by 7 bases and J by 5 bases; unmatched bases: 9. There are 14 residues in the CDR3. Germline assignment: CDR1 LNHDA and CDR2 SQIVND (reference sequence). The CDR3 is CASIQDREDTEAFF. Here the CDR3 DNA reads TGTGCCAGTATCCAGGACAGGGAAGATACTGAAGCTTTCTTT.

V gene TRBV13 combines with J gene TRBJ2-7; 10 bases map to TRBD2. CDR1 is PRHDT and CDR2 is FYEKMQ in the germline V gene (reference sequence). This CDR3 region has 13 residues. J was trimmed by 9 bases and V by 4 bases; bases with no gene match: 6. CDR3 sequence: CASSSSGRATQYF. The CDR3 bases are TGTGCCAGCAGCTCCAGCGGGAGGGCCACGCAGTACTTC.

The chain joins TRBV10-3 to TRBJ1-2; D may be TRBD1 (6 bases). Trimming pared 3 bases from V and 8 bases from J, leaving 13 bases between. The CDR3 totals 13 residues. CDR1 is ENHRY and CDR2 is SYGVKD in the germline V gene. The CDR3 DNA sequence: TGTGCCATCAGTGATGCCAGGGGAAGCGGCTACACCTTC. Protein: CAISDARGSGYTF.

The genes are TRBV19 and TRBJ2-1, with 7 bases identical to TRBD1. V was pared by 6 bases and J by 3 bases, with 5 bases of the junction left unmatched. CDR3 length: 14 amino acids. Germline V gives CDR1 LNHDA, CDR2 SQIVND (reference sequence). CDR3 nucleotide sequence: TGTGCCAGTAGCCCGGGACAGCACTACAATGAGCAGTTCTTC. This translates into CASSPGQHYNEQFF.

The chain has TRBV19 and TRBJ2-3; 7 bases are a match to TRBD2. J gave up 5 bases and V 7 bases, and 9 bases lay outside the gene matches. Per the germline V gene, CDR1 is LNHDA and CDR2 is SQIVND (reference sequence). The CDR3 is 14 residues long. Here the CDR3 reads CASTRGRARDTQYF. In nucleotides, the CDR3 is TGTGCCAGTACACGAGGGAGGGCCAGAGATACGCAGTATTTT.

This sequence joins TRBV5-1 and TRBJ1-5; 7 positions agree with TRBD1. CDR3 size: 15 residues. Germline CDR1 and CDR2: SGHRS and YFSETQ. Trimming took 3 bases from V and 1 from J; bases not matched to a gene: 4. CDR3 bases: TGCGCCAGCAGCTGGGAGACAGGGAGCAATCAGCCCCAGCATTTT. Its translation: CASSWETGSNQPQHF.

The chain joins TRBV18 to TRBJ2-5; D gene unclear. The CDR3 is 13 residues long. The germline V gene encodes CDR1 KGHSH and CDR2 LQKENI. Trimming cost V 4 bases and J 1 base, with 7 bases left between them. CDR3 region: CASSLGVQETQYF. The CDR3 nucleotides are TGTGCCAGCTCACTTGGAGTCCAAGAGACCCAGTACTTC. The full variable domain, in which reference TRBV18 and TRBJ2-5 provide the parts outside the CDR3, is NAGVMQNPRHLVRRRGQEARLRCSPMKGHSHVYWYRQLPEEGLKFMVYLQKENIIDESGMPKERFSAEFPKEGPSILRIQQVVRGDSAAYFCASSLGVQETQYFGPGTRLLVL.

The J gene is TRBJ1-1, the V gene TRBV4-1, with TRBD1 as a possible D gene (5 bases). The germline V gene has CDR1 MGHRA and CDR2 YSYEKL. V lost 3 bases, J lost 6 bases, and 20 bases lay in between. The CDR3 sequence is 16 residues long. CDR3 sequence (DNA): TGCGCCAGCAGCCAGAGCGGTGTGGGGGGGAGGGCTGAAGCTTTCTTT. Translation: CASSQSGVGGRAEAFF.

This chain joins TRBV5-8 and TRBJ2-7; D is perhaps TRBD1 (5 bases). Trimming took off 6 bases at V and 6 bases at J, with 16 bases between the two ends. This CDR3 is 13 amino acids long. Per the germline V gene, CDR1 is SGHTS and CDR2 is YDEGEE. The CDR3 DNA reads as TGTGCCAGCAATTTCAGGGTAGATTCCGAGCAGTACTTC. This translates into CASNFRVDSEQYF.

The rearrangement uses TRBV7-6 and TRBJ2-7; D is unresolved. CDR3 length: 13 residues. With 1 base removed from V and 7 bases from J, the gap between germline ends came to 11 bases. The germline V gene has CDR1 SGHVS and CDR2 FNYEAQ. This chain's CDR3 is CASSLDRAREQYF. DNA of the CDR3: TGTGCCAGCAGCTTAGACCGGGCCCGAGAGCAGTACTTC.

This clone was detected only a few times. The chain joins TRBV27 to TRBJ1-2, with 8 nucleotides matching TRBD1. Germline loops: CDR1 MNHEY, CDR2 SMNVEV (reference sequence). This CDR3 is 13 amino acids long. V shed 6 bases and J 4 bases; nucleotides not matched to a gene: 4. Here the CDR3 DNA reads TGTGCCAGCAGCCCGACAGGGGCCTATGGCTACACCTTC. Protein sequence: CASSPTGAYGYTF.

The chain has TRBV9 and TRBJ1-4; TRBD1 might be the D (5 bases). The V end lost 0 bases, the J end lost 6 bases, and 15 bases lay between the germline ends. Germline CDR1 SGDLS, CDR2 YYNGEE. This CDR3 comprises 16 residues. CDR3 sequence: CASSVAKGPRDEKLFF. In nucleotides, the CDR3 is TGTGCCAGCAGCGTAGCGAAAGGCCCCAGGGATGAAAAACTGTTTTTT.

V usage is TRBV4-1 and J usage is TRBJ2-1; D remains ambiguous. The germline CDR1 and CDR2 sequences are MGHRA and YSYEKL. The ends were cut back, 4 bases at V and 0 bases at J, with 13 bases in the middle. The CDR3 spans 16 residues. Here the CDR3 reads CASSPYPAGSYNEQFF. The CDR3 DNA reads TGCGCCAGCAGCCCATACCCCGCAGGCTCCTACAATGAGCAGTTCTTC.

The chain is built from TRBV11-2 and TRBJ2-3; tentative D call: TRBD1 (7 bases). V lost 0 bases and J lost 1, with 11 bases in between. This CDR3 region has 16 residues. Germline V CDR1 and CDR2: SGHAT, FQNNGV. This CDR3 reads CASSLDLRGGTDTQYF. CDR3 DNA: TGTGCCAGCAGCTTAGATCTCAGGGGGGGCACAGATACGCAGTATTTT.

The chain couples TRBV19 to TRBJ2-5, with 9 positions matching TRBD2. Germline V gene data show CDR1 as LNHDA and CDR2 as SQIVND (reference sequence). V trimming: 5 bases; J trimming: 5 bases; junction bases outside the gene matches: 6. The CDR3 runs 14 residues. As DNA, the CDR3 is TGTGCCAGTAGTTCCCGAAGCGGGAGGGAGACCCAGTACTTC. This translates into CASSSRSGRETQYF.

This clone came up once. The gene calls are TRBV15 and TRBJ1-5; the D is unclear. Germline lookup yields CDR1 LNHNV and CDR2 YYDKDF (reference sequence). V dropped 0 bases and J dropped 3 bases, with 18 bases sitting between them. The CDR3 has 18 amino acids. The CDR3 nucleotides are TGTGCCACCAGCAGAGATTCCGTTTTGTATTCCTACAATCAGCCCCAGCATTTT. Translating it yields CATSRDSVLYSYNQPQHF.

Points on this clone: A read error may account for a junction end that differs from germline. The rearrangement joins TRBV6-1 to TRBJ1-5; 9 bases line up with TRBD1. CDR1 MNHNS and CDR2 SASEGT come from the germline V gene. CDR3 length: 17 amino acids. The CDR3 spells CATSGGTGLWSNQPQHF. CDR3 bases: TGTGCCACCAGTGGCGGGACAGGGCTTTGGAGCAATCAGCCCCAGCATTTT.

This clone was recorded only once. The chain carries TRBV15 and TRBJ1-2, with D possibly TRBD1 on 5 matching bases. V was cut by 0 bases and J by 8 bases, with 10 bases left in between. The CDR3 is 13 amino acids. Germline V gene data show CDR1 as LNHNV and CDR2 as YYDKDF (reference sequence). In nucleotides, the CDR3 is TGTGCCACCAGCAGAGATCTTTGGGGCGGCTACACCTTC. Residues: CATSRDLWGGYTF.

V and J are TRBV18 and TRBJ1-1; the D is unclear. This CDR3 has 16 amino acids. Trimming left V 3 bases short and J 1 base short, with 15 bases between. Germline V lookup: CDR1 KGHSH, CDR2 LQKENI. The CDR3 is CASSPPGSRRNTEAFF. The CDR3 coding sequence is TGTGCCAGCTCACCCCCAGGCAGCAGGAGGAACACTGAAGCTTTCTTT.

This chain uses TRBV10-1 with TRBJ2-2; the D is unclear. Deletions cut 9 bases from V and 0 bases from J, with 11 bases between. CDR1 and CDR2 from the germline V gene are WNHNN and SYGVQD (reference sequence). This CDR3 contains 14 residues. As DNA, the CDR3 is TGCGCCAGTAGGAAGGCCTCGAACACCGGGGAGCTGTTTTTT. The encoded protein is CASRKASNTGELFF.

The chain is built from TRBV5-1 and TRBJ1-2, with D unresolved. The V gene lost 2 bases and the J gene lost 8 bases, with 10 bases spanning the gap. The germline V gene has CDR1 SGHRS and CDR2 YFSETQ. This CDR3 has 12 residues. CDR3 DNA sequence: TGCGCCAGCAGCTTATCCACAGTCGGCTACACCTTC. The encoded protein is CASSLSTVGYTF.

The chain links TRBV5-5 to TRBJ2-7; D is undetermined. This CDR3 region has 13 residues. Germline CDR1 and CDR2: SGHKS and YYEKEE (reference sequence). Trimming cost V 4 bases and J 0 bases, with 8 bases left between them. Here the CDR3 DNA reads TGTGCCAGCAGCGGTTGGTCCTCCTACGAGCAGTACTTC. It encodes CASSGWSSYEQYF.

This chain connects TRBV5-1 to TRBJ1-6; a possible D gene is TRBD1 (5 bases). CDR1 and CDR2 (germline): SGHRS, YFSETQ. This CDR3 has 14 amino acids. With 4 bases removed from V and 7 bases from J, the gap between germline ends came to 12 bases. CDR3: CASSERQQNSPLHF. CDR3 DNA: TGCGCCAGCAGCGAGAGACAGCAAAATTCACCCCTCCACTTT.